Listed below are T cell receptor beta chains from one sample, sequenced in a study of blood T cell repertoires in COVID-19. Data came from immunoSEQ multiplex PCR; TCRdb stores just in-frame clones and leaves some out. The sample includes more than 300,000 clones, 87% of them seen just once. The material sequenced was peripheral blood. The receptor set was obtained from a woman in her thirties with COVID-19, enrolled during active disease. Each CDR3 is given with its conserved first and last residue. D genes are given only for firm matches.

D gene	V gene	J gene	CDR3 DNA	CDR3 protein
TRBD2	TRBV11-3	TRBJ2-5	TGTGCCAGCAGCTTAAGGACTAGCGGGAGGGCTAGGCAAGAGACCCAGTACTTC	CASSLRTSGRARQETQYF
TRBD1	TRBV6-5	TRBJ2-5	TGTGCCAGCAGTTACCAGGCGGGACAGGGGAGGACCCAGTACTTC	CASSYQAGQGRTQYF
TRBD2	TRBV2	TRBJ2-7	TGTGCCAGCAGTTCCGGGACTAGCCCTGGGGGCCGGACCTACGAGCAGTACTTC	CASSSGTSPGGRTYEQYF
-	TRBV6-5	TRBJ1-5	TGTGCCAGCAGTTACTCGGAGGGTGTGGAGCCCCAGCATTTT	CASSYSEGVEPQHF
-	TRBV5-1	TRBJ2-7	TGCGCCAGCAGCCCTACAGGGTCGGTCTACGAGCAGTACTTC	CASSPTGSVYEQYF
-	TRBV30	TRBJ1-5	TGTGCCTGGACGGGGGGGTTGGATCAGCCCCAGCATTTT	CAWTGGLDQPQHF
-	TRBV11-2	TRBJ2-3	TGTGCCAGCAGCCCCCCAACGGACTCCCGCACAGATACGCAGTATTTT	CASSPPTDSRTDTQYF
-	TRBV5-6	TRBJ2-3	TGTGCCAGCAGCTTGTTAGTCGCAGATACGCAGTATTTT	CASSLLVADTQYF
-	TRBV2	TRBJ2-1	TGTGCCAGCAGTCCACCCAGCTCCTACAATGAGCAGTTCTTC	CASSPPSSYNEQFF
-	TRBV12-3/TRBV12-4	TRBJ2-1	TGTGCCAGCAGTATGGGACTTGAGCAGTTCTTC	CASSMGLEQFF
-	TRBV6-5	TRBJ2-7	TGTGCCAGCAGTCCTGACAGTCCCTACGAGCAGTACTTC	CASSPDSPYEQYF
-	TRBV19	TRBJ1-5	TGTGCCAGTAGTAGCCGCGGCCTGAATAGCAATCAGCCCCAGCATTTT	CASSSRGLNSNQPQHF